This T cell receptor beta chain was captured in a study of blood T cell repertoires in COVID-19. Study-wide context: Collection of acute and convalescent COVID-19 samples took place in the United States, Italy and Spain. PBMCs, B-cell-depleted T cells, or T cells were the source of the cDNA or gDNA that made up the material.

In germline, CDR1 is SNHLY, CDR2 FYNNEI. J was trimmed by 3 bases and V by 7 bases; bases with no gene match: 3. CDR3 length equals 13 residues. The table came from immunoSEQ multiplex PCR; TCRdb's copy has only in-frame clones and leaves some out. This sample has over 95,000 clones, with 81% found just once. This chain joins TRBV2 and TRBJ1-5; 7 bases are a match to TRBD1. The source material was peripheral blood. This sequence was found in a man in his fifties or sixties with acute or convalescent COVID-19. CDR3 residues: CASNQGDNQPQHF. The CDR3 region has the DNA TGTGCCAGCAATCAGGGGGACAATCAGCCCCAGCATTTT.